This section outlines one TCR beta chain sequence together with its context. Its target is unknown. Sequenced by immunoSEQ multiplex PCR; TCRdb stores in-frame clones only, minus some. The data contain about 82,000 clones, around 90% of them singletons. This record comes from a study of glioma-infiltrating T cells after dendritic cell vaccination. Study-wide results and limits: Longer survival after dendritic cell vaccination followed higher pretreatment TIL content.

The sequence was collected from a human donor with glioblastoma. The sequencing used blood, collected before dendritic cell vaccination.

The CDR3 here is CASSPQQGWYEQYF. The CDR3 DNA reads TGTGCCAGCAGTCCTCAACAGGGGTGGTACGAGCAGTACTTC. The V call is TRBV6-5, the J call TRBJ2-7; 7 bases agree with TRBD1. The V gene end was trimmed by 5 bases and the J gene end by 4 bases; junction bases not matched to a gene: 8. CDR3 length: 14 amino acids. CDR1 is MNHEY and CDR2 is SVGAGI in the germline V gene.